The 10 T cell receptor beta chains reported below all come from one sample, sequenced in a study of CD8 T cells in ankylosing spondylitis. MiXCR, run by TCRdb on the 5' RACE reads, gives a single entry per CDR3 protein. The repertoire holds roughly 180,000 distinct CDR3 sequences, with about an eighth as singletons. Sequenced input: blood, either unsorted or a sorted T cell fraction (not recorded which). The source of these receptors is a female donor with ankylosing spondylitis or in good health (not recorded which).

This clonotype occurred a few times. The chain recombines TRBV29-1 with TRBJ2-3, with D perhaps matching TRBD1 (6 bases). Germline CDR1 SQVTM, CDR2 ANQGSEA. V lost 7 bases, J lost 1 base, and 12 bases lay in between. The CDR3 has 13 amino acids. For the CDR3, the DNA is TGCAGCGCCGCCCCAGGGGGCACAGATACGCAGTATTTT. It is translated as CSAAPGGTDTQYF.

This clonotype was detected a few times. CDR3: CAKGDNEQFF. DNA of the CDR3: TGTGCCAAAGGGGACAATGAGCAGTTCTTC. The chain is built from TRBV7-9 and TRBJ2-1; tentatively, D is TRBD1 (5 bases). This CDR3 has 10 residues. V lost 10 bases and J lost 5, with 6 bases in between. CDR1 and CDR2 (germline): SEHNR, FQNEAQ (reference sequence).

This clonotype was detected ten times or more. The rearrangement links TRBV29-1 to TRBJ1-3, with 7 bases lining up with TRBD1. The V segment lost 4 bases and the J segment 5 bases; nucleotides outside the gene matches: 5. The length of the CDR3 is 13 residues. In germline, CDR1 is SQVTM, CDR2 ANQGSEA. CDR3 sequence: CSVGGGERNTIYF. The CDR3 coding sequence is TGCAGCGTTGGAGGGGGCGAGAGAAACACCATATATTTT.

The table lists this clonotype with many counts. CDR3 protein: CASSFAMWREDNEQFF. The CDR3 DNA reads as TGTGCCAGCAGCTTTGCAATGTGGCGGGAGGACAATGAGCAGTTCTTC. The chain joins TRBV11-2 to TRBJ2-1; 8 nucleotides align to TRBD2. The CDR3 consists of 16 residues. V was pared by 3 bases and J by 5 bases, with 9 bases of the junction left unmatched. Germline V gene sequence: CDR1 SGHAT, CDR2 FQNNGV. The variable domain in full, with the rest retrieved from reference TRBV11-2 and TRBJ2-1, is EAGVAQSPRYKIIEKRQSVAFWCNPISGHATLYWYQQILGQGPKLLIQFQNNGVVDDSQLPKDRFSAERLKGVDSTLKIQPAKLEDSAVYLCASSFAMWREDNEQFFGPGTRLTVL.

The genes are TRBV12-3 or TRBV12-4 and TRBJ2-1; 7 nucleotides match TRBD2. With V trimmed by 5 bases and J by 0 bases, 4 bases remained unmatched. The CDR3 extends over 15 amino acids. For the CDR3, the DNA is TGTGCCAGCAGTGGACTAGTCCGCTCCTACAATGAGCAGTTCTTC. Amino acids: CASSGLVRSYNEQFF.

A few counts support this clonotype. This sequence joins TRBV7-2 and TRBJ2-1; 8 bases are a match to TRBD2. Germline values: CDR1 SGHTA, CDR2 FQGNSA. The CDR3 sequence is 14 residues long. V lost 5 bases, J lost 8 bases, and 8 bases stayed unmatched. The CDR3 region has the DNA TGTGCCAGCAGCCAGCGACTAGCGACGGATGAGCAGTTCTTC. As protein: CASSQRLATDEQFF.

V and J are TRBV5-6 and TRBJ1-2; D uncertain. V was clipped by 0 bases and J by 8 bases, with 20 bases between them. Germline V lookup: CDR1 SGHDT, CDR2 YYEEEE. The CDR3 contains 16 residues. The CDR3 DNA is TGTGCCAGCAGCTTGGCCAGGAGATTGGCGTCGGAGGGCTACACCTTC. It is translated as CASSLARRLASEGYTF.

This clonotype was counted once. CDR3 loop: CASSDRIEDTQYF. CDR3 sequence (DNA): TGTGCCAGCAGTGACCGGATCGAAGATACGCAGTATTTT. The rearrangement links TRBV6-4 to TRBJ2-3; D uncertain. V was shortened by 2 bases and J by 5 bases, with 8 bases between the two germline ends. Germline V gene lookup returns CDR1 MRHNA and CDR2 SNTAGT. The CDR3 has 13 amino acids.

Here the CDR3 reads CASSSGQGEQYF. CDR3 DNA sequence: TGTGCCAGCAGCTCAGGACAGGGCGAGCAGTACTTC. The rearrangement links TRBV7-9 to TRBJ2-7; 8 nucleotides match TRBD1. The germline V gene has CDR1 SEHNR and CDR2 FQNEAQ (reference sequence). V shed 4 bases, J shed 6 bases, and the junction held 2 bases outside the gene matches. This CDR3 region has 12 residues. Combining the CDR3 with reference TRBV7-9 and TRBJ2-7 gives the whole variable domain DTGVSQNPRHKITKRGQNVTFRCDPISEHNRLYWYRQTLGQGPEFLTYFQNEAQLEKSRLLSDRFSAERPKGSFSTLEIQRTEQGDSAMYLCASSSGQGEQYFGPGTRLTVT.

This clonotype was seen more than once but under ten times. The chain carries TRBV4-3 and TRBJ1-4, with 7 bases aligning to TRBD1. The junction had 3 bases not matched to a gene; V was cut back by 0 bases and J by 8 bases. The CDR3 length is 14 residues. Germline loops: CDR1 LGHNA, CDR2 YSLEER. CDR3 sequence (DNA): TGCGCCAGCAGCCAAGACAGGGGGGTGGAAAAACTGTTTTTT. Translated: CASSQDRGVEKLFF.